This T cell receptor (beta chain) was sequenced for a study of T cells after somatic rescue of genetic block. The repertoire was sequenced with immunoSEQ multiplex PCR; TCRdb's copy has only in-frame clones and lacks some. The sample yields tens of thousands of clones, about 92% seen once. Sequenced sample: peripheral blood mononuclear cells (PBMCs). This receptor was taken from a man aged 40-50 years.

The DNA for the CDR3 is TGTGCCAGCAGGACAGAGGGGACCACTGAAGCTTTCTTT. Translating it yields CASRTEGTTEAFF. The chain recombines TRBV2 with TRBJ1-1; the D gene is possibly TRBD1 (5 bases). This CDR3 contains 13 residues. Germline-derived CDR1 and CDR2 are SNHLY and FYNNEI. V shed 6 bases and J shed 4 bases, with 12 bases lying between them.